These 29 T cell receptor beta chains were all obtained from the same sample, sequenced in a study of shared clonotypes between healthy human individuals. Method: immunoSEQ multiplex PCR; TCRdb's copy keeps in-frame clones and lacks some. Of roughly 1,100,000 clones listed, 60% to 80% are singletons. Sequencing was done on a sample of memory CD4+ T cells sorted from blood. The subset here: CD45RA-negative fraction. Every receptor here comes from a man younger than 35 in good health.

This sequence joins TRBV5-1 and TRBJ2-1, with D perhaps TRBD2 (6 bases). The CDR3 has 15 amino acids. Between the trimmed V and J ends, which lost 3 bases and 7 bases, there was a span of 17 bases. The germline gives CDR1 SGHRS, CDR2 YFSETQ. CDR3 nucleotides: TGCGCCAGCAGCTGGGGACTCCAAAAGGTAAATGAGCAGTTCTTC. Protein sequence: CASSWGLQKVNEQFF.

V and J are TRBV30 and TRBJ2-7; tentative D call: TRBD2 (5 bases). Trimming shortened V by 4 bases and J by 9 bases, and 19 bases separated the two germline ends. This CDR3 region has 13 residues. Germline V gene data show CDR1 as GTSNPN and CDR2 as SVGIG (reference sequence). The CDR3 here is CAWNVGSGWVQYF. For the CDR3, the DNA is TGTGCCTGGAACGTAGGGAGCGGATGGGTGCAGTACTTC.

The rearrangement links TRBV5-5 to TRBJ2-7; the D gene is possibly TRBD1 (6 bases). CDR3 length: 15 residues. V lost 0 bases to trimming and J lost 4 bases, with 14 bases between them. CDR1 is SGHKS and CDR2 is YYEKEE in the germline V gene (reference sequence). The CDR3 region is CASSLVPLDRYEQYF. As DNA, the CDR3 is TGTGCCAGCAGCTTGGTACCTCTGGACAGATACGAGCAGTACTTC.

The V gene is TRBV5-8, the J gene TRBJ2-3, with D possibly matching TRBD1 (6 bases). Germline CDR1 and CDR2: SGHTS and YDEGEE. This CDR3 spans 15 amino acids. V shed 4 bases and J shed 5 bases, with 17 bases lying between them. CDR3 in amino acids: CASSHKGLQGDTQYF. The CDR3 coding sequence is TGTGCCAGCAGCCACAAAGGCCTACAGGGAGATACGCAGTATTTT.

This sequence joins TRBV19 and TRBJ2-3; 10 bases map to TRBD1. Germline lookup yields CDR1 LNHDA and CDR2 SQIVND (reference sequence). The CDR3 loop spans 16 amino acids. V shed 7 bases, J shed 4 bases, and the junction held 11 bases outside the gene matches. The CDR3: CASTEFGTGDADTQYF. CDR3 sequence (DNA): TGTGCCAGTACTGAGTTCGGGACAGGGGACGCAGATACGCAGTATTTT.

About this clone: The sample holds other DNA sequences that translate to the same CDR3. CDR3 amino acids: CASSQVLAGRYNEQFF. In nucleotides, the CDR3 is TGCGCCAGCAGCCAAGTACTAGCGGGCCGATACAATGAGCAGTTCTTC. The chain combines TRBV4-1 with TRBJ2-1; 9 bases agree with TRBD2. The CDR3 runs to 16 residues. In germline, CDR1 is MGHRA, CDR2 YSYEKL. Losses at the gene ends were 1 base for V and 4 bases for J; bases not matched to a gene: 5.

The DNA of the CDR3 is TGTGCCAGCAGCTCGACAGGGGGAAGAGAGACCCAGTACTTC. The encoded protein is CASSSTGGRETQYF. The V gene is TRBV7-2, the J gene TRBJ2-5, with 9 bases that match TRBD1. The CDR3 length is 14 residues. Per the germline V gene, CDR1 is SGHTA and CDR2 is FQGNSA. V trimming: 4 bases; J trimming: 4 bases; junction bases outside the gene matches: 4. Drawing the rest from reference TRBV7-2 and TRBJ2-5, the complete variable domain is GAGVSQSPSNKVTEKGKDVELRCDPISGHTALYWYRQSLGQGLEFLIYFQGNSAPDKSGLPSDRFSAERTGGSVSTLTIQRTQQEDSAVYLCASSSTGGRETQYFGPGTRLLVL.

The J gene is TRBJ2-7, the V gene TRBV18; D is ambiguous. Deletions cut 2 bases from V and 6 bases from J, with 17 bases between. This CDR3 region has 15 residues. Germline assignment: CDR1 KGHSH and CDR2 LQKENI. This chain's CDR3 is CASSPTAMALSEQYF. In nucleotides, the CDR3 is TGTGCCAGCTCACCAACGGCTATGGCCCTCAGCGAGCAGTACTTC.

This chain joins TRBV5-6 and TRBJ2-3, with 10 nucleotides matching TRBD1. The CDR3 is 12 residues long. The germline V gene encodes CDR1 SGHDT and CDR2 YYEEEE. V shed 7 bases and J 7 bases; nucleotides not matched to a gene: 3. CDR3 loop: CASRDRGHTQYF. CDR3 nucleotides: TGTGCCAGCCGGGACAGGGGCCATACGCAGTATTTT.

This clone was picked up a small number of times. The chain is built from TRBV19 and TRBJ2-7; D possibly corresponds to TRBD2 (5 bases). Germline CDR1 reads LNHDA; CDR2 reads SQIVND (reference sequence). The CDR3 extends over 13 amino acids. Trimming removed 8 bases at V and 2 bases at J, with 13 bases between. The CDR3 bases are TGTGCCAGTGGACGGGGAACAGCCTACGAGCAGTACTTC. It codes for CASGRGTAYEQYF.

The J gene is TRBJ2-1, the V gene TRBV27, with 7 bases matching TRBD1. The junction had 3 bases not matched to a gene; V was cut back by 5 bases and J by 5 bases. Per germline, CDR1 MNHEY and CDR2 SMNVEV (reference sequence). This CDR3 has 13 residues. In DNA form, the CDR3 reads TGTGCCAGCAGTATACAGGGGCACAATGAGCAGTTCTTC. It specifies CASSIQGHNEQFF.

The CDR3 reads CASSESLSRTTDTQYF. The CDR3 bases are TGTGCCAGCAGTGAATCCCTCTCTAGGACCACAGATACGCAGTATTTT. The chain carries TRBV6-1 and TRBJ2-3; D is undetermined. There are 16 residues in the CDR3. V dropped 2 bases and J dropped 2 bases, with 14 bases sitting between them. Germline CDR1 is MNHNS and CDR2 is SASEGT.

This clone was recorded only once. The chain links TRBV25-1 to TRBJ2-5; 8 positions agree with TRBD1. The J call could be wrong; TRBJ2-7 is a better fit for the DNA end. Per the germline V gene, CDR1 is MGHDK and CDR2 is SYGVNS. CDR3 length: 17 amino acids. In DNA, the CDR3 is TGTGCCAGCAGTGATTCTGAGAAGAGACAGGGGCGCTACGAGCAGTACTTC. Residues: CASSDSEKRQGRYEQYF.

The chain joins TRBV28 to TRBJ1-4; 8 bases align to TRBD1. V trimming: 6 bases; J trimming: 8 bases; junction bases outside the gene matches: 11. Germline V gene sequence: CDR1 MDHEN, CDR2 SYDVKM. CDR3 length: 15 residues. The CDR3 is CASRTLGQGGEKLFF. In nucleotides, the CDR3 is TGTGCCAGCAGAACGCTTGGACAGGGCGGCGAAAAACTGTTTTTT. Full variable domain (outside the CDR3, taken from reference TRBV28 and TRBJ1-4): DVKVTQSSRYLVKRTGEKVFLECVQDMDHENMFWYRQDPGLGLRLIYFSYDVKMKEKGDIPEGYSVSREKKERFSLILESASTNQTSMYLCASRTLGQGGEKLFFGSGTQLSVL.

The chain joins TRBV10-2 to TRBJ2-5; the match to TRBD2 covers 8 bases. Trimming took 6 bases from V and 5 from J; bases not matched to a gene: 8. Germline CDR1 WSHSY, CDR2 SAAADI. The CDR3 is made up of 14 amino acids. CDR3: CASSETGGRETQYF. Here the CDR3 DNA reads TGCGCCAGCAGCGAGACGGGAGGGAGGGAGACCCAGTACTTC.

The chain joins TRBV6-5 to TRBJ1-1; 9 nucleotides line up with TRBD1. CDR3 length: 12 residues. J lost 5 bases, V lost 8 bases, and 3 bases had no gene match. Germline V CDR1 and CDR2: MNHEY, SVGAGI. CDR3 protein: CASGGQGTEAFF. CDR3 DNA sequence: TGTGCCAGCGGTGGACAGGGGACTGAAGCTTTCTTT.

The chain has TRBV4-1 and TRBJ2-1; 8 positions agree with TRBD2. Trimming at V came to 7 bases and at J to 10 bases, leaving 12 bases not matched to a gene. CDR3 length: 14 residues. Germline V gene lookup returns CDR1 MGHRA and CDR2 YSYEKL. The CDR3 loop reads CASTGASGFLEQFF. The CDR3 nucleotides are TGCGCCAGCACGGGGGCTAGCGGGTTTTTAGAGCAGTTCTTC.

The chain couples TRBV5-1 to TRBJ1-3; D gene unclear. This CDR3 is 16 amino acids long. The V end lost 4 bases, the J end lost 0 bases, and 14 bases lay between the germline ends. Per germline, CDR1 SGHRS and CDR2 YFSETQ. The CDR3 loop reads CASSPVALGSGNTIYF. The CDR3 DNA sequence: TGCGCCAGCAGCCCCGTGGCTTTGGGCTCTGGAAACACCATATATTTT.

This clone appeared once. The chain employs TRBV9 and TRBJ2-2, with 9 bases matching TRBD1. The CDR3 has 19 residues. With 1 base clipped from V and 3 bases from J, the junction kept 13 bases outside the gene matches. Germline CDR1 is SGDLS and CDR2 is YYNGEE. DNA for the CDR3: TGTGCCAGCAGCGTAACGAACCTTATACGGGACAGGGACACCGGGGAGCTGTTTTTT. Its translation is CASSVTNLIRDRDTGELFF.

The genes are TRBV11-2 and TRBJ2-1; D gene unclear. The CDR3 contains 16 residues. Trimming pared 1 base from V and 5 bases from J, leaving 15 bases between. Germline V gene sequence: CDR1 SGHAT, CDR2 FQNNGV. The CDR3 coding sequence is TGTGCCAGCAGCTTAGGGGCGTACGGGCGTAACAATGAGCAGTTCTTC. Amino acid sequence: CASSLGAYGRNNEQFF.

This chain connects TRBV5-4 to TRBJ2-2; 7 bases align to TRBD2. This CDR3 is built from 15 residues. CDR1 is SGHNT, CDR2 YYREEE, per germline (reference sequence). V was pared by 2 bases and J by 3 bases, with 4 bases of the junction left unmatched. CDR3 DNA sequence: TGTGCCAGCAGCTTTCAGGGAGGGGACACCGGGGAGCTGTTTTTT. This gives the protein CASSFQGGDTGELFF.

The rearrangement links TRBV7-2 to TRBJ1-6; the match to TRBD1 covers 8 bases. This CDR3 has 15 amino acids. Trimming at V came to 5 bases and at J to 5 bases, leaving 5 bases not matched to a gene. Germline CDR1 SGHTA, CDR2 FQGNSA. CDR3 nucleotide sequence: TGTGCCAGCAGCCGAAGACAGGGGAATAATTCACCCCTCCACTTT. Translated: CASSRRQGNNSPLHF.

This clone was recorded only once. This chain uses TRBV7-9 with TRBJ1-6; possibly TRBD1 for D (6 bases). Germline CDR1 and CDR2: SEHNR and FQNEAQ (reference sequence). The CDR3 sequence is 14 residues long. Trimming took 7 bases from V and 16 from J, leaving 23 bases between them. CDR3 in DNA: TGTGCCAGCAACCTACAGGGAGCTGTAGGTGATCTCCACTTT. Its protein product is CASNLQGAVGDLHF.

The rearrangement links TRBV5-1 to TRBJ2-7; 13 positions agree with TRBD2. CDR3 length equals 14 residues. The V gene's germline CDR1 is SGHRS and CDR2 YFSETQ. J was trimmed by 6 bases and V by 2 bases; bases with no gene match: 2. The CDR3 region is CASSLLAGGPEQYF. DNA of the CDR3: TGCGCCAGCAGCTTACTAGCGGGAGGGCCCGAGCAGTACTTC.

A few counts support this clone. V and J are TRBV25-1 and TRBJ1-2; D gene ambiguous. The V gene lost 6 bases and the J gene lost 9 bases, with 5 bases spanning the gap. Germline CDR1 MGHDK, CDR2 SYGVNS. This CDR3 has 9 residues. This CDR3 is CASRGSYTF. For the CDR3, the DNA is TGTGCCAGCAGGGGGAGCTACACCTTC.

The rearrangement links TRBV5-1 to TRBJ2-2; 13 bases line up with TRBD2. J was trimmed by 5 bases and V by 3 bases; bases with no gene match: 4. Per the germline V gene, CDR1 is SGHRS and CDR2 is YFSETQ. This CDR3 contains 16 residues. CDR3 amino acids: CASSWGLAGYTGELFF. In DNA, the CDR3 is TGCGCCAGCAGCTGGGGACTAGCGGGATATACCGGGGAGCTGTTTTTT.

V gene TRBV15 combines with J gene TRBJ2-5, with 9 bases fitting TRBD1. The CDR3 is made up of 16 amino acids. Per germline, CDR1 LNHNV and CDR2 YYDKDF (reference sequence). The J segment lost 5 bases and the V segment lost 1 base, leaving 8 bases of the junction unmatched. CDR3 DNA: TGTGCCACCAGCAGAGGGAACAGGGGGCAGGGGGAGACCCAGTACTTC. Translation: CATSRGNRGQGETQYF.

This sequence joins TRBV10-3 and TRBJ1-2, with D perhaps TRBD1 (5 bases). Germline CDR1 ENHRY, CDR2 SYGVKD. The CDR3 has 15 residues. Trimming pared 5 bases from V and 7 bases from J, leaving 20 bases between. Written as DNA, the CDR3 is TGTGCCATCAGTATCCCCGCAGGGTCGGGTCGTGGCTACACCTTC. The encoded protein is CAISIPAGSGRGYTF.

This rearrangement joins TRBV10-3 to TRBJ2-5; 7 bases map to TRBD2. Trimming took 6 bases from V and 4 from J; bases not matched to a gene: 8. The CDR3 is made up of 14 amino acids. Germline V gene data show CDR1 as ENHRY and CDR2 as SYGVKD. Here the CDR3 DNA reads TGTGCCATCAGCTTCGGACCGGGGGGAGAGACCCAGTACTTC. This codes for CAISFGPGGETQYF.